This section outlines one TCR beta chain sequence together with its context. Its antigen is undetermined. Germline CDR1 and CDR2: SGHNT and YENEEA. The CDR3 covers 15 residues. V was clipped by 1 base and J by 1 base, with 10 bases between them. Time point here: week 11, during vaccination. The vaccine gave 300 ug of a 20-mer mutant IDH1 peptide subcutaneously per dose. The data were obtained in a study of a mutant IDH1 vaccine in newly diagnosed glioma. Turning to the study itself: Prior therapy was radiotherapy, temozolomide, or both; most received both.

Method: immunoSEQ multiplex PCR; TCRdb's copy keeps in-frame clones and lacks some. The data show some 60,000 clones, with about 80% seen just once and approximately 6.1% held by the top ten. The chain is built from TRBV11-3 and TRBJ1-1, with unresolved D. This sequence was found in a man over 45 with glioma. The specimen was PBMCs, collected from a glioma patient whose treatment included an IDH1 peptide vaccine. The CDR3 spells CASSLGSVQNTEAFF. For the CDR3, the DNA is TGTGCCAGCAGCTTAGGTAGTGTGCAGAACACTGAAGCTTTCTTT.